The clone carrying this TCR beta chain has only a few counts. What it recognizes is unknown. The V end lost 6 bases, the J end lost 4 bases, and 13 bases lay between the germline ends. The CDR3 is 14 residues long. Unique molecular identifiers had been added to the TCR beta cDNA libraries. MiXCR, applied by TCRdb to the PCR reads, yields one record per CDR3 protein. The repertoire holds about 540,000 distinct CDR3 sequences, with under 40% as singletons. The data were taken from a study of post-analysis software for immune sequencing data. Study results and limitations: Normalized Chao1 diversity in multiple sclerosis patients fell significantly below that of controls. Among roughly 5 TRBV segments more frequent in patients than controls were TRBV5-6, TRBV5-1 and TRBV20-1.

This rearrangement joins TRBV12-3 or TRBV12-4 to TRBJ1-5, with a tentative D call TRBD1 (5 bases). The specimen sequenced was blood. The TCR was taken from a girl between 2 and 17 years old with multiple sclerosis. CDR3 loop: CASRRGERNQPQHF. DNA of the CDR3: TGTGCCAGCAGGCGGGGGGAGAGGAATCAGCCCCAGCATTTT.